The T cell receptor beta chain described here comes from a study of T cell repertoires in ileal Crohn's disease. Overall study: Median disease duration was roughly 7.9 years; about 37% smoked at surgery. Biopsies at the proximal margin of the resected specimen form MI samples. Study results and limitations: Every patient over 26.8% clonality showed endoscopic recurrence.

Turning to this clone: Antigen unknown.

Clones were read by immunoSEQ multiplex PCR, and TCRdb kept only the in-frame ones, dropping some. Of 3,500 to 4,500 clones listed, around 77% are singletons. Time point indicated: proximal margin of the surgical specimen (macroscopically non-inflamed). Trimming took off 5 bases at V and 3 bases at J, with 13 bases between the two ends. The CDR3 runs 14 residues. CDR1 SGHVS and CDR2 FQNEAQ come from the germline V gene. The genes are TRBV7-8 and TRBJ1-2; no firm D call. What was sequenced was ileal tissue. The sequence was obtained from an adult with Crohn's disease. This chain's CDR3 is CASSQGLGDYGYTF. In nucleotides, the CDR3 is TGTGCCAGCAGCCAAGGGCTAGGCGACTATGGCTACACCTTC.